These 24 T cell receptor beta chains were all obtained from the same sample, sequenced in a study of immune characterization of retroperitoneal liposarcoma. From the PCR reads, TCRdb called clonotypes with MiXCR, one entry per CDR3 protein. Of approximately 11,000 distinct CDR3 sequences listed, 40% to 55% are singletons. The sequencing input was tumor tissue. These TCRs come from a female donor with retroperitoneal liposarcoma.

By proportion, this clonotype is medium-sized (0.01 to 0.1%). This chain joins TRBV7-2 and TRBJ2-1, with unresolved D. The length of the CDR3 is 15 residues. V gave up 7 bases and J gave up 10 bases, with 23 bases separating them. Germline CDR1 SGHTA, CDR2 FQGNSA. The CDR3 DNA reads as TGTGCCAGCACCATGGCCCTCGGGCCCTACTACGAGCAGTTCTTC. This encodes CASTMALGPYYEQFF.

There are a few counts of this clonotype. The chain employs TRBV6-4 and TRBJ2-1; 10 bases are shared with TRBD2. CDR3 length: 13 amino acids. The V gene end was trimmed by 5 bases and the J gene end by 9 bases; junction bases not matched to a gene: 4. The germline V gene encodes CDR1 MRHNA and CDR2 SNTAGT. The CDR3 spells CASSLLAGVEQFF. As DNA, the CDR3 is TGTGCCAGCAGTCTGCTAGCGGGAGTTGAGCAGTTCTTC.

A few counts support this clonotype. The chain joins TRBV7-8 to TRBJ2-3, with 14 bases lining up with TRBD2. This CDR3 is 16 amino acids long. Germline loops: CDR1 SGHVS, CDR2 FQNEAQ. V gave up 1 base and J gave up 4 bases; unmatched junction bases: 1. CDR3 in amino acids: CASSLVGLAGADTQYF. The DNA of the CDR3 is TGTGCCAGCAGCTTAGTGGGACTAGCGGGAGCAGATACGCAGTATTTT.

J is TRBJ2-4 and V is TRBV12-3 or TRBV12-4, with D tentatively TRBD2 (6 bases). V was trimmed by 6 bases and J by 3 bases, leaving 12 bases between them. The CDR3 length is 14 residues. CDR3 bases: TGTGCCAGCAGCTCCACCGGGGGCAAAAACATTCAGTACTTC. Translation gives CASSSTGGKNIQYF.

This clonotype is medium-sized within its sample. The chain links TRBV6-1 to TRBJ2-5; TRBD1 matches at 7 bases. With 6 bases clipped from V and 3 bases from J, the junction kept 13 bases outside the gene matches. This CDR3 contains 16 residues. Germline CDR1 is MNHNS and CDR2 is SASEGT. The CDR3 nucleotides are TGTGCCAGCAGAAGGGTAGGACAGGCGGGTAAAGAGACCCAGTACTTC. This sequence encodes CASRRVGQAGKETQYF.

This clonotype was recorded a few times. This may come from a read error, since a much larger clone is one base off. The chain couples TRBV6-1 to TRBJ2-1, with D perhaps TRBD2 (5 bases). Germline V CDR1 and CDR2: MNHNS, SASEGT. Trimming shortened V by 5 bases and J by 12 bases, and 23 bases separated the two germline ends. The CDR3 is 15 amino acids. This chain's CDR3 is CASSPPGVVSAGQFF. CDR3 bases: TGTGCCAGCAGTCCCCCCGGGGTTGTGTCGGCTGGGCAGTTCTTC.

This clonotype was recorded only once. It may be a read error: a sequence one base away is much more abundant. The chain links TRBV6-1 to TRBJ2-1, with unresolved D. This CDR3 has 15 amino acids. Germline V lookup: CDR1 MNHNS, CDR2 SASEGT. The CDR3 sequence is CASRSWVSSYNEKFF. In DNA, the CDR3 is TGTGCCAGCAGGTCGTGGGTTAGTTCCTACAATGAGAAGTTCTTC.

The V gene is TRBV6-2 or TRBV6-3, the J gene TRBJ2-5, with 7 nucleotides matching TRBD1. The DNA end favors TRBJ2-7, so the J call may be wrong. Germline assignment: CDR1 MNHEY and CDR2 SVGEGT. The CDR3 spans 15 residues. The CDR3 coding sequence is TGTGCCAGCAGTTATTCGACAGGGTTACTCTACGAGCAGTACTTC. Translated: CASSYSTGLLYEQYF.

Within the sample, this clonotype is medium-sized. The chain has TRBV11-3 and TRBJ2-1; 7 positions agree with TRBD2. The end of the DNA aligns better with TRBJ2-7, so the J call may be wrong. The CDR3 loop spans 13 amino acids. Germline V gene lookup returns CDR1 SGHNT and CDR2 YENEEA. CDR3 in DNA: TGTGCCAGCAGCGCCGGGATCGGGAGGGAGCAGTACTTC. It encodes CASSAGIGREQYF.

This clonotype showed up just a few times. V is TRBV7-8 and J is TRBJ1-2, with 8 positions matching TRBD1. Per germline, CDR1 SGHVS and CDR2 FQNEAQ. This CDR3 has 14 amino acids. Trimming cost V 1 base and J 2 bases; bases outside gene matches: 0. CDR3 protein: CASSLGDRNYGYTF. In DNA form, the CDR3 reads TGTGCCAGCAGCTTAGGGGACAGGAACTATGGCTACACCTTC.

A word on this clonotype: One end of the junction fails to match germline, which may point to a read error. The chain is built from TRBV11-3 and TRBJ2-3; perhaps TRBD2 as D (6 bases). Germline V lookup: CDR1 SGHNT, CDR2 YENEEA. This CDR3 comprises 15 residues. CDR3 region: CVSSSVRGDTDTQYF. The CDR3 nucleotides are TGTGTCAGCAGCTCTGTGCGGGGAGACACAGATACACAGTATTTT.

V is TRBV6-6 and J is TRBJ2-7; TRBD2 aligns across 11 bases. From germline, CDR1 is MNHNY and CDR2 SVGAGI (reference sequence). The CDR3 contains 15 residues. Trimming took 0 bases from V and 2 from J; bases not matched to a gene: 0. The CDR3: CASSYSSGGAYEQYF. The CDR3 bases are TGTGCCAGCAGTTACTCTAGCGGGGGGGCCTACGAGCAGTACTTC.

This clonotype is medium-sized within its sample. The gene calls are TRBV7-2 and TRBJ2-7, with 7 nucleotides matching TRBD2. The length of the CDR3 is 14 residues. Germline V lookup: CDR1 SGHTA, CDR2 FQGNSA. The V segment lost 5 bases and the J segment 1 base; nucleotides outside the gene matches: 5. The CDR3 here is CASSRRGSSYEQYF. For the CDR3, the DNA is TGTGCCAGCAGCAGACGCGGGAGTTCCTACGAGCAGTACTTC.

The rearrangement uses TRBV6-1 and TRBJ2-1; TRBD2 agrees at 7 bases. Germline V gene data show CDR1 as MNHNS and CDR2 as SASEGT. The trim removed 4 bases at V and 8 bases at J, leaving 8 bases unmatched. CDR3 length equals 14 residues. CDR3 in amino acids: CASSGIPGGDEQFF. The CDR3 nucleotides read TGTGCCAGCAGTGGCATCCCTGGGGGGGATGAGCAGTTCTTC.

This CDR3 reads CASRVLAGVADTQYF. The CDR3 nucleotides are TGTGCCAGCAGGGTACTAGCGGGAGTGGCAGATACGCAGTATTTT. V is TRBV6-6 and J is TRBJ2-3, with 11 bases aligning to TRBD2. The germline gives CDR1 MNHNY, CDR2 SVGAGI (reference sequence). This CDR3 spans 15 amino acids. J lost 4 bases, V lost 6 bases, and 6 bases had no gene match.

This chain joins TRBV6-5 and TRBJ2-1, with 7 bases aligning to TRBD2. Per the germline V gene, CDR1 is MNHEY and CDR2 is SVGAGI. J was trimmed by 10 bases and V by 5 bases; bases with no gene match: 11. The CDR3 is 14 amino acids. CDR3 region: CASSHRDGDYEQFF. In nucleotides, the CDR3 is TGTGCCAGCAGTCACCGGGACGGGGACTACGAGCAGTTCTTC.

The CDR3 DNA reads TGTGCCAGCAGCCCCCTCCCGGGGGAGACCCAGTACTTC. It specifies CASSPLPGETQYF. This chain uses TRBV7-3 with TRBJ2-5; tentative D call: TRBD2 (5 bases). V lost 5 bases and J lost 5, with 12 bases in between. The CDR3 has 13 amino acids. Germline CDR1 and CDR2: SGHTA and FQGTGA.

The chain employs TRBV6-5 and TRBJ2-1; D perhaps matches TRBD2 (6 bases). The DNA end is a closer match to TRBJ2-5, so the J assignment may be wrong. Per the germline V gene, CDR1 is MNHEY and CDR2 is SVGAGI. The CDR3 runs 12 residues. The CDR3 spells CASSRLEGTQYF. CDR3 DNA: TGTGCCAGCAGCCGACTAGAGGGGACCCAGTACTTC.

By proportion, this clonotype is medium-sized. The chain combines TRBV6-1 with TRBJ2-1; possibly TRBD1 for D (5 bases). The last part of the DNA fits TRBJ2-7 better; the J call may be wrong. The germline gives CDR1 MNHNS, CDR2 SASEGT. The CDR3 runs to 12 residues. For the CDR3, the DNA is TGTGCCAGCAGTGAAGTAGGGGACGAGCAGTACTTC. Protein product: CASSEVGDEQYF.

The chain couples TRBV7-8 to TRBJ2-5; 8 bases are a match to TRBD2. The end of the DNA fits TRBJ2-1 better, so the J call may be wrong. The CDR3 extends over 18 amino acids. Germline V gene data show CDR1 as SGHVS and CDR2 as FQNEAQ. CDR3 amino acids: CASSANRRGAQYQETQFF. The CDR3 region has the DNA TGTGCCAGCAGCGCAAATAGGCGGGGGGCCCAGTACCAAGAGACCCAGTTCTTC.

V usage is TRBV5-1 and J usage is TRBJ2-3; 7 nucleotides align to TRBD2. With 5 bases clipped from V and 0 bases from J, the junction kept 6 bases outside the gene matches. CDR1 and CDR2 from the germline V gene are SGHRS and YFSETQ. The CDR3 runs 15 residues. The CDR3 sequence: CASRTAGTSTDTQYF. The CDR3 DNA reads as TGCGCCAGCAGAACAGCGGGGACTAGCACAGATACGCAGTATTTT.

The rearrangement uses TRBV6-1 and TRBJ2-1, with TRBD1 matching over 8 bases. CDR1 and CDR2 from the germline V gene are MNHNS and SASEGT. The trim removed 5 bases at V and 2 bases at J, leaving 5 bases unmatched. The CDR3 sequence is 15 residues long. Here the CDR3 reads CASSSTGGPYNEQFF. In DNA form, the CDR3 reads TGTGCCAGCAGTTCCACAGGGGGTCCCTACAATGAGCAGTTCTTC.

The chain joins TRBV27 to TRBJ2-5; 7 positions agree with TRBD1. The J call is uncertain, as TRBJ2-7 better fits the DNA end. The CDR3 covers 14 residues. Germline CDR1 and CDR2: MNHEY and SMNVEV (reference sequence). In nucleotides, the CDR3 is TGTGCCAGCAGTCCACGGGGACAGTTCTACGAGCAGTACTTC. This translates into CASSPRGQFYEQYF.

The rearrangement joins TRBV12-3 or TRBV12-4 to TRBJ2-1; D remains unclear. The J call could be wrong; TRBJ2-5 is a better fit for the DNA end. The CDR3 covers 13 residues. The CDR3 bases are TGTGCCAGCAGCCTAACGACCAAGGAGACCCAGTACTTC. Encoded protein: CASSLTTKETQYF.